This section outlines one TCR beta chain sequence together with its context. The sample originates from a study of CD8 T cells in Susac syndrome. Germline V gene sequence: CDR1 LNHNV, CDR2 YYDKDF (reference sequence). V trimming: 5 bases; J trimming: 0 bases; junction bases outside the gene matches: 11. The CDR3 is made up of 19 amino acids. RNA totalling roughly 0.45 to 1 ug underwent reverse transcription with random hexamers. Using its own MiXCR run on the immunoSEQ multiplex PCR reads, TCRdb lists one record per CDR3 protein. The table lists about 140,000 distinct CDR3 sequences, roughly 94% of them singletons, with 0.14% in the top ten.

The source of this sequence is a human donor with Susac syndrome. Sequenced material: CD4+ T cells from PBMCs. The chain joins TRBV15 to TRBJ2-3; 13 bases line up with TRBD2. In DNA, the CDR3 is TGTGCCACCAGCGGGCCCGGGACTAGCGGGATAACTAGCACAGATACGCAGTATTTT. It translates to CATSGPGTSGITSTDTQYF.